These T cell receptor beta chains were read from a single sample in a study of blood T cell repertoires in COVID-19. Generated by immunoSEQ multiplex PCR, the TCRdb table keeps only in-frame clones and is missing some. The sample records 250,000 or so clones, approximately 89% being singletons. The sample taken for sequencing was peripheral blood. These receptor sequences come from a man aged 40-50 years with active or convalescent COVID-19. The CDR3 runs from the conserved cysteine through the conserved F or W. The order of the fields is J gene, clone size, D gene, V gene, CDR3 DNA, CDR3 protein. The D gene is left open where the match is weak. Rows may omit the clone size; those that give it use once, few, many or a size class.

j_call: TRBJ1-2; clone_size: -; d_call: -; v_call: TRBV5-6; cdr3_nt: TGTGCCAGCAGCTTCCAGACAGATTATGGCTACACCTTC; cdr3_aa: CASSFQTDYGYTF
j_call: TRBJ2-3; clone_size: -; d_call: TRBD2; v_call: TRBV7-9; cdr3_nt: TGTGCCAGCAGCTTAGTTGGTGCCAGGCAGGGAGGGGTTACGCAGTATTTT; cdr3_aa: CASSLVGARQGGVTQYF
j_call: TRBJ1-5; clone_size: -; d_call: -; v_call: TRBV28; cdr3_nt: TGTGCCAGCTACTCCTATAAGACAGCTTATAGCAATCAGCCCCAGCATTTT; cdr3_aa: CASYSYKTAYSNQPQHF
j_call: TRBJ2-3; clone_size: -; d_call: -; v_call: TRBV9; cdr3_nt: TGTGCCAGCAGCCTCCTACCGGGCGCGGGGCCGAGCACAGATACGCAGTATTTT; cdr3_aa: CASSLLPGAGPSTDTQYF
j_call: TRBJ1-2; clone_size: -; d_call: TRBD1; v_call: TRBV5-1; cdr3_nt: TGCGCCAGCAGCTTGGACTCACAGGGGCCCAGGGGCTACACCTTC; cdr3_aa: CASSLDSQGPRGYTF
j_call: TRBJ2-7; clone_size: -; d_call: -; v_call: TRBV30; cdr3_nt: TGTGCCTGGAGCCCGGGACTCGGTTTGGAGCAGTACTTC; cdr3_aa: CAWSPGLGLEQYF
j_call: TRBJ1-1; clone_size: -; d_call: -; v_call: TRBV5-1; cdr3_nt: TGCGCCAGCAGCTTGGTCCCGGGAATGGTGAACACTGAAGCTTTCTTT; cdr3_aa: CASSLVPGMVNTEAFF
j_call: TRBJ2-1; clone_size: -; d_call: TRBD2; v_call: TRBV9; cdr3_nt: TGTGCCAGCAGCGTAGTAGCGGGAGGGGACAATGAGCAGTTCTTC; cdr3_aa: CASSVVAGGDNEQFF
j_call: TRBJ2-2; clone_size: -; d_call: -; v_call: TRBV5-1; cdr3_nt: TGCGCCAGCAGCTTGGGAGTCATGTCAAACACCGGGGAGCTGTTTTTT; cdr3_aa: CASSLGVMSNTGELFF
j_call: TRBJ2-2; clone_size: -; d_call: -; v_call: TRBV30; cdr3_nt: TGTGCCTGGAGCCTCCGCAGGCCAACTCGCTGGGAGCTGTTTTTT; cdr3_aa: CAWSLRRPTRWELFF
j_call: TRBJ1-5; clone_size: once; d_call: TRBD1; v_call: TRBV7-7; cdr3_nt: TGTGCCAGCAGCCTACAGGGGGTACGGCTCCAGCATTTT; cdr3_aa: CASSLQGVRLQHF
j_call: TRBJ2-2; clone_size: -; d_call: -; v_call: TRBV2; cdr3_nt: TGTGCCAGCAGCGGCAGAAACAGGGCGAACACCGGGGAGCTGTTTTTT; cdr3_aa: CASSGRNRANTGELFF
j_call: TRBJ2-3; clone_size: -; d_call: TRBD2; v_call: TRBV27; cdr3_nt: TGTGCCAGCAACCCCCGGGGGGCAGATACGCAGTATTTT; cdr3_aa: CASNPRGADTQYF
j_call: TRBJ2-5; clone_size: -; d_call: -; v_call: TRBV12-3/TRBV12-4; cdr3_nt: TGTGCCAGCAATCTCGGAGAGACCCAGTACTTC; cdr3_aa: CASNLGETQYF
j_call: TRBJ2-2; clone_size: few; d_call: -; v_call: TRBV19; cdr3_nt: TGTGCCAGTAGTACTCAGGGGACGACCGGGGAGCTGTTTTTT; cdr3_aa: CASSTQGTTGELFF
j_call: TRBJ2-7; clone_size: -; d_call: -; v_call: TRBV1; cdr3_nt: TGCACAAATCGTCCCTCGAGCGGGGGTTTCTACGAGCAGTACTTC; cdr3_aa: CTNRPSSGGFYEQYF